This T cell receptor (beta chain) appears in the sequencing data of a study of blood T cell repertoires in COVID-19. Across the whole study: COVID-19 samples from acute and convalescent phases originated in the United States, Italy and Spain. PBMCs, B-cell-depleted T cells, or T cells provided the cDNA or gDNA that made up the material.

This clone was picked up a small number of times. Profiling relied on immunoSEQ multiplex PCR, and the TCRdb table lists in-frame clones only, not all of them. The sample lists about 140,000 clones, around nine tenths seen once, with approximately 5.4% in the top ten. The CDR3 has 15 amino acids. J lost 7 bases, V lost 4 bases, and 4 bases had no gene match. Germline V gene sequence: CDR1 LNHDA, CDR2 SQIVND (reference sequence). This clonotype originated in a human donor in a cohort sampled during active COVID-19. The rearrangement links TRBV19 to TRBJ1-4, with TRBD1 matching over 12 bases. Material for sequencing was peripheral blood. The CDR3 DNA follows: TGTGCCAGTAGTACTGGGACAGGGGGCTTTGAAAAACTGTTTTTT. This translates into CASSTGTGGFEKLFF.